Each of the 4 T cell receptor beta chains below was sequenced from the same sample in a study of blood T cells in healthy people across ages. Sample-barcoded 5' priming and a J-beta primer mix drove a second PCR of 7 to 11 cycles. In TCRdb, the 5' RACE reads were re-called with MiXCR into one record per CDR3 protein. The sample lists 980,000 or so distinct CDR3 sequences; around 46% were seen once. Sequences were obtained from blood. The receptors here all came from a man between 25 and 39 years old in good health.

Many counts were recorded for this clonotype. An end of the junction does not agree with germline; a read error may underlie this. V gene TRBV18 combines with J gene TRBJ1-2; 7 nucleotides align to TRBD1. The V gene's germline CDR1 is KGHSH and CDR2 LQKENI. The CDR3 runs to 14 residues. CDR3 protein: CASSPTGTNYGYTF. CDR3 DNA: TGCGCCAGCAGCCCGACAGGGACGAACTATGGCTACACCTTC. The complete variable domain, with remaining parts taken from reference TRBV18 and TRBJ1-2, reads NAGVMQNPRHLVRRRGQEARLRCSPMKGHSHVYWYRQLPEEGLKFMVYLQKENIIDESGMPKERFSAEFPKEGPSILRIQQVVRGDSAAYFCASSPTGTNYGYTFGSGTRLTVV.

The chain's CDR3 is CASSLAPRGDTKNIQYF. Here the CDR3 DNA reads TGCGCCAGCAGCTTGGCCCCCAGGGGGGATACCAAAAACATTCAGTACTTC. V and J are TRBV5-1 and TRBJ2-4; the D gene is possibly TRBD1 (7 bases). CDR1 and CDR2 from the germline V gene are SGHRS and YFSETQ. Trimming shortened V by 0 bases and J by 2 bases, and 15 bases separated the two germline ends. The CDR3 length is 17 residues.

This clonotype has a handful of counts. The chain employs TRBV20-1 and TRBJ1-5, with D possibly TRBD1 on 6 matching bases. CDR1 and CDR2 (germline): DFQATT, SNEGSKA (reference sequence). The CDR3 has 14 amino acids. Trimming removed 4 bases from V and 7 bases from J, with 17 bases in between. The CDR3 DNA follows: TGCAGTGCTAAGTCGGCAGGGGTTGACCAGCCCCAGCATTTT. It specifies CSAKSAGVDQPQHF.

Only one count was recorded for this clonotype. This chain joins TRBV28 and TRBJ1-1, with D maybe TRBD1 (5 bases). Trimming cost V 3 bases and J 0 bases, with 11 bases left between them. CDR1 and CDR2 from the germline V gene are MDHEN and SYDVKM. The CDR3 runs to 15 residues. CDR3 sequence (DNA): TGTGCCAGCAGTTTCGGCAGGGCGGTGAACACTGAAGCTTTCTTT. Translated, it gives CASSFGRAVNTEAFF.